This TCR beta chain stems from a study of blood T cells in healthy people across ages (dated by TCRdb to between 2015 and 2016). Study-level background: In model experiments, template switching captured roughly one uniquely barcoded TCR beta cDNA molecule for every two T cells. For two donors (one aged 18 to 30 and one aged 80 or older), the study analyzed two additional independent replicas of 1 million unique cDNA reads from the same blood draw. The donors were divided into four age groups: young (average around 16 years), middle-aged (about 39), aged (about 62) and long-lived (roughly 82). To avoid experimental bias, donors of different ages were distributed randomly across sequencing lanes. Age-related changes in TCR beta repertoire diversity were measured in the study by deep sequencing normalized with unique cDNA molecular identifiers.

The receptor library was made with 5' RACE. Sequencing took place on an Illumina HiSeq 2500. A second about 7 to 12 cycle PCR used a sample-barcoded 5' primer and a J-beta primer mix. Each TCR beta cDNA molecule received a unique molecular identifier from a template-switch 5' adaptor carrying 12 random nucleotides. Each sample yielded at least 3 million CDR3-containing paired-end reads. First-strand cDNA was synthesized from all RNA with the Mint cDNA synthesis kit, primed by a TRBC-specific oligonucleotide. All cDNA was treated with uracil-DNA glycosylase and then went through a first 18-cycle PCR with the universal primers M1SS and BC2_uni_R. Per the original workflow: For normalization, 1 million high-quality reads were randomly selected from each sample, with every read carrying a distinct molecular identifier. Instead of being binned into consensus sequences, reads that shared molecular identifiers were thrown out. CDR3 identification, clonotype clustering and error correction used MiTCR with a Q25 quality threshold and the strictest error-elimination algorithm. A nonparametric unseen species model with Euler transformation was used to estimate a lower bound on total TCR beta diversity. TCRdb reran the public reads through fastp at Q25 and MiXCR, keeping productive beta chains. For every CDR3 protein sequence, its rows merge into one entry that carries the most common genes and DNA. None of the V and J calls come from the authors' own analysis; TCRdb made them. Recorded for this sample are 1 million or so distinct CDR3 sequences; under 55% of them occurred a single time. The ten largest make up approximately 20% of the sample.

The roughly 39 donors, aged about 6 to 95 years, were systemically healthy Caucasian individuals from Russia. Each donor gave 8 to 10 milliliters of peripheral blood, collected into EDTA-treated Vacutainer tubes. PBMCs were isolated by Ficoll-Paque density-gradient centrifugation, with at least 6 million obtained per sample. Trizol reagent was used to extract total RNA from the PBMCs, yielding at least 6 micrograms per sample. For every donor, an aliquot of PBMCs went through flow cytometry to measure the percentages of naive CD45RAhigh/CD27high T cells. For this clonotype: Its recognized antigen is unknown. No much larger clonotype is one base removed from it; base qualities were not supplied.

Overall results and qualifications from the work: The long-lived group showed more naive CD4+ T cells, fewer expanded clones and increased TCR diversity than the aged group, suggesting age selection. Bulk unsorted PBMC profiling prevented conclusive comparison of naive and antigen-experienced compartments. Estimates of total diversity from one million sequenced T cells were regarded as lower bounds and underestimates. Because the CMV infection status of the donors was unknown, age-related changes in expanded clonotypes may potentially have been confounded. Observed TCR beta diversity correlated strongly with the percentage of naive T cells measured by flow cytometry. As age increased, observed TCR beta diversity per million T cells dropped in a roughly linear way, and a significant reduction was already evident by age about 40.

The source material was blood. The sequence came from a woman in her sixties or seventies in good health.

In nucleotide form, the sequence is TGCGCCAGCAGCTTGGCGATGGAAGCCGAGCAGTACTTC. It codes for CASSLAMEAEQYF. The rearranged chain carries TRBV5-1 and TRBJ2-5, with the D gene call left open. The last part of the DNA fits TRBJ2-7 better; the J call may be wrong. The CDR3 sequence holds 13 residues, the cysteine and phenylalanine included. Of the read, only the CDR3 DNA is kept; its 39 bases are in frame from base 1. The germline V gene specifies SGHRS as CDR1 and YFSETQ as CDR2.